Below are 9 T cell receptor beta chains sequenced from a single sample in a study of T cell responses to AZD1222 COVID-19 vaccine (dated by TCRdb to 2020 to 2023). According to the study, the label for this sample's time point signals: baseline before first vaccination. The sample's treatment or condition, from its label and the paper: meningococcal conjugate vaccine given as trial control. The method was the immunoSEQ multiplex PCR assay. Held by TCRdb, this immuneACCESS table contains in-frame sequences only and omits some clones. Under half of the omission traces to an unresolved V gene where checked; the cause of the rest is unknown. The sample data list about 130,000 clones, and less than 95% of these were observed just once. The top ten hold about 4.1% of the sample. This material consisted of peripheral blood, taken on day 0 of MenACWY control vaccination. The receptors here all came from an adult in good health.

This chain links TRBV6-1 with TRBJ2-2; D is unclear. Per the germline V gene, CDR1 is MNHNS and CDR2 is SASEGT. The CDR3 has 13 amino acids. Trimming took off 2 bases at V and 9 bases at J, with 10 bases between the two ends. The CDR3 region is CASSEKMSWELFF. CDR3 DNA: TGTGCCAGCAGTGAAAAAATGAGTTGGGAGCTGTTTTTT.

The chain uses TRBV2 and TRBJ2-1; no reliable D call. V lost 3 bases and J 4 bases, leaving 10 bases between the germline ends. In germline, CDR1 is SNHLY, CDR2 FYNNEI. The CDR3 has 14 amino acids. In DNA form, the CDR3 reads TGTGCCAGCAGTGAGGTTGCCATATACAATGAGCAGTTCTTC. Residues: CASSEVAIYNEQFF.

The rearrangement joins TRBV21-1 to TRBJ2-3. TRBV21-1 is deemed a pseudogene. The CDR3 totals 15 residues. CDR3 DNA sequence: TGTGCCAGCAGCAATGGTAGATGGGACACAGATACGCAGTATTTT. As protein: CASSNGRWDTDTQYF.

The count of this clone is one. This chain uses TRBV7-2 with TRBJ1-1; 7 positions agree with TRBD1. The CDR3 consists of 14 residues. V dropped 3 bases and J dropped 4; count of bases not matched to a gene: 5. Germline CDR1 reads SGHTA; CDR2 reads FQGNSA. The chain's CDR3 is CASSFQTGSTEAFF. The DNA of the CDR3 is TGTGCCAGCAGCTTTCAGACAGGGAGCACTGAAGCTTTCTTT.

This clone appeared a single time. The CDR3 DNA is TGTGCCAGCAGCTTAATCGGGGGCCCTCCCCACACCTTC. Translating gives CASSLIGGPPHTF. The rearrangement links TRBV7-3 to TRBJ1-2; D may be TRBD1 (6 bases). Trimming stripped 1 base from V and 12 bases from J, with 15 bases between. CDR1 and CDR2 (germline): SGHTA, FQGTGA. The CDR3 contains 13 residues.

This clone was counted between two and nine times. The chain couples TRBV30 to TRBJ1-5; D gene uncertain. The length of the CDR3 is 13 residues. V dropped 1 base and J dropped 6 bases, with 10 bases sitting between them. Germline V gives CDR1 GTSNPN, CDR2 SVGIG (reference sequence). For the CDR3, the DNA is TGTGCCTGGAGTGGGACCGTGGGTCAGCCCCAGCATTTT. Protein sequence: CAWSGTVGQPQHF.

In this sample, this clone turned up once. V usage is TRBV9 and J usage is TRBJ1-2; 7 nucleotides agree with TRBD1. This CDR3 has 14 residues. Germline lookup yields CDR1 SGDLS and CDR2 YYNGEE. The junction had 4 bases not matched to a gene; V was cut back by 0 bases and J by 5 bases. The DNA of the CDR3 is TGTGCCAGCAGCGTAGATGGCAGGGGGTATGGCTACACCTTC. Amino acids: CASSVDGRGYGYTF. Together with reference TRBV9 and TRBJ1-2, the CDR3 gives the full variable domain: DSGVTQTPKHLITATGQRVTLRCSPRSGDLSVYWYQQSLDQGLQFLIQYYNGEERAKGNILERFSAQQFPDLHSELNLSSLELGDSALYFCASSVDGRGYGYTFGSGTRLTVV.

The chain has TRBV13 and TRBJ2-3, with unresolved D. V was shortened by 6 bases and J by 4 bases, with 14 bases between the two germline ends. The V gene's germline CDR1 is PRHDT and CDR2 FYEKMQ (reference sequence). The CDR3 is 14 amino acids. CDR3 protein: CASSDFTVPDTQYF. DNA for the CDR3: TGTGCCAGCAGTGACTTTACGGTCCCAGATACGCAGTATTTT.

V is TRBV6-4 and J is TRBJ1-1, with TRBD1 matching 7 bases. Unmatched junction bases numbered 11, after V lost 3 bases and J lost 1 base. The germline CDR1 and CDR2 sequences are MRHNA and SNTAGT. This CDR3 region has 17 residues. CDR3 sequence reads: CASSETGIGQKNTEAFF. The CDR3, as DNA: TGTGCCAGCAGTGAGACAGGGATAGGCCAAAAGAACACTGAAGCTTTCTTT.